This T cell receptor beta chain was identified in a study of blood T cells in healthy people across ages. Through a sample-barcoded 5' primer and a J-beta primer mix, a second PCR was run for roughly 6 to 12 cycles. A template-switch adaptor with 12 random nucleotides tagged each cDNA molecule. TCRdb reanalysed the 5' RACE reads using MiXCR and keeps one entry per CDR3 protein. This sample yields 1.5 million to 2 million distinct CDR3 sequences, of which roughly 50% are seen a single time; roughly 2% belongs to the top ten. This clonotype showed up just a few times. Its antigen remains unknown. CDR3 size: 11 residues. Germline V gene data show CDR1 as SGHRS and CDR2 as YFSETQ. V lost 0 bases to trimming and J lost 13 bases, with 7 bases between them. Regarding the study as a whole: CMV infection status of these donors was not known. Higher diversity and more naive CD4+ cells were features of long-lived donors, compared to aged donors.

The sequenced sample consisted of blood. The V and J genes are TRBV5-1 and TRBJ1-4; weak D call: TRBD1 (6 bases). This receptor was obtained from a woman aged 40-49 years in good health. The CDR3 sequence: CASSLEGVLFF. In DNA, the CDR3 is TGCGCCAGCAGCTTGGAGGGGGTACTGTTTTTT. The whole variable domain, filled in from reference TRBV5-1 and TRBJ1-4, reads KAGVTQTPRYLIKTRGQQVTLSCSPISGHRSVSWYQQTPGQGLQFLFEYFSETQRNKGNFPGRFSGRQFSNSRSEMNVSTLELGDSALYLCASSLEGVLFFGSGTQLSVL.